The text below deals with one TCR beta chain. Its matching antigen is unknown. The data originate from a study of neoadjuvant nivolumab and ipilimumab in lung cancer. Study-wide findings and caveats: Higher pretherapy blood TCR richness went with higher resected-tumor richness. From pretherapy to surgery, tumor richness and clonality rose with dual therapy. Compared with tumor-adjacent uninvolved lung, resected tumors showed greater richness and clonality. A small number of samples were TCR sequenced.

Germline lookup yields CDR1 SGHTS and CDR2 YDEGEE. This CDR3 spans 15 amino acids. Trimming cost V 0 bases and J 3 bases, with 12 bases left between them. The method was immunoSEQ multiplex PCR; TCRdb's version includes in-frame clones alone and lacks a portion of them. Of about 27,000 clones listed, about 75% are singletons. The sample in question was tumor tissue, obtained after neoadjuvant nivolumab, alone or with ipilimumab, at or shortly before surgery. This chain uses TRBV5-8 with TRBJ1-2; unclear D gene. The TCR comes from an adult with non-small cell lung cancer. This chain's CDR3 is CASSLVYAPDYGYTF. The CDR3 DNA sequence: TGTGCCAGCAGCTTGGTCTACGCCCCTGACTATGGCTACACCTTC.